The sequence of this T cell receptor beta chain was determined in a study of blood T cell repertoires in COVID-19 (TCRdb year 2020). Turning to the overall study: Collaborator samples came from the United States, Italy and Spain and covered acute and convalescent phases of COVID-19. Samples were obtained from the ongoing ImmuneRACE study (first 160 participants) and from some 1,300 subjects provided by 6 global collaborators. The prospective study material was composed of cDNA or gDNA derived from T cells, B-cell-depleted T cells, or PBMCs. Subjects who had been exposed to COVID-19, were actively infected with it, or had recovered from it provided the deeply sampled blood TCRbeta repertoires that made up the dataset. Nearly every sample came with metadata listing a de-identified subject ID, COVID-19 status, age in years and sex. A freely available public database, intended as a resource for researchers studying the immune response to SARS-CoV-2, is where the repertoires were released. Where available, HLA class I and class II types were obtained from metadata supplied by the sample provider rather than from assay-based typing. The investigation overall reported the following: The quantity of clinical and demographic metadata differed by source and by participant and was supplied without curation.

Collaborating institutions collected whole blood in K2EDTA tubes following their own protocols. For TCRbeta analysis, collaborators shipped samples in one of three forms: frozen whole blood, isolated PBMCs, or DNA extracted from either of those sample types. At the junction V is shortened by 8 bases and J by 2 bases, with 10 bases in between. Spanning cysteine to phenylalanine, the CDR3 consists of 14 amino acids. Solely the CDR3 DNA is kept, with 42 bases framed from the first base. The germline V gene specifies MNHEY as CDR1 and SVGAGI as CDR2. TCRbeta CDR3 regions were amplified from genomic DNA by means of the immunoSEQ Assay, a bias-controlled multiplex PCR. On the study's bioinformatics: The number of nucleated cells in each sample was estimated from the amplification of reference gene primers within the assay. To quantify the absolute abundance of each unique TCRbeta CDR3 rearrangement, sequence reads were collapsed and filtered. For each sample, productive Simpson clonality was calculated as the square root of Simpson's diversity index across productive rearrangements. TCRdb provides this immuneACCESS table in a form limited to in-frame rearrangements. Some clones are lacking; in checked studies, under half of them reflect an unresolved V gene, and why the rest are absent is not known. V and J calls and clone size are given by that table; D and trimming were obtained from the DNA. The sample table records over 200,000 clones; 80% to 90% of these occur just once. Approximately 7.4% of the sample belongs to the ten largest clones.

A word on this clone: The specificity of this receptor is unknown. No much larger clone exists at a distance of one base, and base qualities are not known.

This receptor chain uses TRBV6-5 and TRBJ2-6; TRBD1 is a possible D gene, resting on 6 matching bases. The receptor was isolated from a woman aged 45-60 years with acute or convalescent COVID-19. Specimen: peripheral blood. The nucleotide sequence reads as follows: TGTGCCAGCTGCCCAGGGGCTGGGGCCAACGTCCTGACTTTC. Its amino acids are CASCPGAGANVLTF.